Presented here are 28 T cell receptor beta chains from one specimen sequenced in a study of neurological immune-mediated disorders. TCRdb used MiXCR to reprocess the 5' RACE reads, holding one entry per CDR3 protein. The sample lists 45,000 to 65,000 distinct CDR3 sequences; 3% to 3.5% were seen once. The specimen sequenced was PBMCs. Every receptor here comes from a man aged 35 to 55 with multiple sclerosis.

This clonotype was seen ten or more times. The rearrangement joins TRBV29-1 to TRBJ1-2, with TRBD1 as a possible D gene (6 bases). The CDR3 spans 13 residues. Germline V gene data show CDR1 as SQVTM and CDR2 as ANQGSEA. CDR3 region: CSVLGGPSGGYTF. The CDR3 DNA is TGCAGTGTTTTGGGGGGGCCCAGCGGCGGCTACACCTTC.

Many counts were recorded for this clonotype. One end of the junction varies from germline; a read error may be responsible. The J gene is TRBJ1-6, the V gene TRBV3-1; possible D gene TRBD1, 5 bases. This CDR3 contains 16 residues. From germline, CDR1 is LGHDT and CDR2 YNNKEL (reference sequence). DNA of the CDR3: TGTGCCAGCAGCTTCGGGGGTGCAGGACATAATTCACCCCTCAACTTT. This sequence encodes CASSFGGAGHNSPLNF.

Points on this clonotype: A much larger clonotype is one base distant, so this may be a read error. The rearrangement joins TRBV7-2 to TRBJ2-3; D is unclear. The CDR3 consists of 13 residues. Germline V lookup: CDR1 SGHTA, CDR2 FQGNSA. With 4 bases removed from V and 9 bases from J, the gap between germline ends came to 14 bases. CDR3 amino acids: CASSSGKSMTQYF. The CDR3 DNA sequence: TGTGCCAGCAGCTCTGGAAAGTCAATGACGCAGTATTTT. Variable domain in full (rest from reference TRBV7-2 and TRBJ2-3): GAGVSQSPSNKVTEKGKDVELRCDPISGHTALYWYRQSLGQGLEFLIYFQGNSAPDKSGLPSDRFSAERTGGSVSTLTIQRTQQEDSAVYLCASSSGKSMTQYFGPGTRLTVL.

This chain links TRBV20-1 with TRBJ1-1; 7 bases are a match to TRBD1. CDR1 and CDR2 (germline): DFQATT, SNEGSKA (reference sequence). The CDR3 has 11 residues. V gave up 5 bases and J gave up 7 bases; unmatched junction bases: 4. CDR3 sequence (DNA): TGCAGTGCTCAGGGGGTTTATGAAGCTTTCTTT. Protein sequence: CSAQGVYEAFF.

This clonotype was observed at least ten times. V and J are TRBV7-9 and TRBJ2-7; 8 bases are shared with TRBD2. The CDR3 loop spans 15 amino acids. From germline, CDR1 is SEHNR and CDR2 FQNEAQ (reference sequence). The ends lost 5 bases at V and 2 bases at J; junction bases unmatched: 8. The CDR3: CASSPRGGLPYEQYF. CDR3 in DNA: TGTGCCAGCAGCCCCCGGGGGGGACTACCCTACGAGCAGTACTTC.

Many counts were recorded for this clonotype. The CDR3 reads CAGNSGANVLTF. In nucleotides, the CDR3 is TGTGCCGGAAACTCTGGGGCCAACGTCCTGACTTTC. J is TRBJ2-6 and V is TRBV2; D unresolved. Germline V lookup: CDR1 SNHLY, CDR2 FYNNEI. This CDR3 comprises 12 residues. Between the trimmed V and J ends, which lost 11 bases and 0 bases, there was a span of 5 bases.

This clonotype was seen a few times. The chain carries TRBV19 and TRBJ1-5; 11 bases agree with TRBD1. V lost 2 bases, J lost 2 bases, and 5 bases stayed unmatched. CDR1 LNHDA and CDR2 SQIVND come from the germline V gene (reference sequence). This CDR3 contains 17 residues. CDR3 sequence reads: CASSIRTGGRGNQPQHF. The CDR3, as DNA: TGTGCCAGTAGTATACGGACAGGGGGCAGAGGCAATCAGCCCCAGCATTTT.

This clonotype was recorded many times. The J gene is TRBJ2-1, the V gene TRBV20-1; 10 positions match TRBD2. The CDR3 is 16 residues long. Germline V gives CDR1 DFQATT, CDR2 SNEGSKA (reference sequence). The V and J ends lost 0 bases and 9 bases, in that order; junction bases with no gene match: 11. CDR3 in DNA: TGCAGTGCTAGAGATTTATTCGCTAGCGGGGGCACTGAGCAGTTCTTC. Translating gives CSARDLFASGGTEQFF.

V is TRBV18 and J is TRBJ1-5; TRBD1 matches 7 bases. V shed 8 bases and J 6 bases; nucleotides not matched to a gene: 7. This CDR3 comprises 13 residues. The germline V gene has CDR1 KGHSH and CDR2 LQKENI. The CDR3 DNA is TGTGCCAGCCGACAGGGTATGAGTCAGCCCCAGCATTTT. Translated: CASRQGMSQPQHF.

This clonotype was seen at least ten times. The chain couples TRBV20-1 to TRBJ1-2; possible D gene TRBD1, 6 bases. V gave up 5 bases and J gave up 8 bases, with 21 bases separating them. Germline V gene sequence: CDR1 DFQATT, CDR2 SNEGSKA (reference sequence). The CDR3 sequence is 14 residues long. The CDR3 is CSASPGRGALGYTF. In DNA, the CDR3 is TGCAGTGCTTCGCCCGGGCGGGGGGCGCTCGGCTACACCTTC.

This clonotype occurred many times. The V gene is TRBV20-1, the J gene TRBJ2-2; the D call may be TRBD1 or TRBD2 (5 bases each). CDR1 is DFQATT and CDR2 is SNEGSKA in the germline V gene (reference sequence). V was trimmed by 3 bases and J by 0 bases, leaving 8 bases between them. This CDR3 is 14 amino acids long. Here the CDR3 DNA reads TGCAGTGCTAGGGGGACGGCGAACACCGGGGAGCTGTTTTTT. Its translation: CSARGTANTGELFF.

In this sample, this clonotype turned up many times. The chain joins TRBV20-1 to TRBJ2-2; D may be TRBD2 (6 bases). Per germline, CDR1 DFQATT and CDR2 SNEGSKA (reference sequence). The CDR3 has 14 residues. The V end was cut by 5 bases, the J end by 4 bases, with 14 bases between. This chain's CDR3 is CSALPGGSTGELFF. CDR3 nucleotides: TGCAGTGCTTTACCTGGGGGGAGCACCGGGGAGCTGTTTTTT.

This clonotype was observed at least ten times. The rearrangement links TRBV28 to TRBJ2-1; TRBD2 agrees at 7 bases. With 9 bases clipped from V and 9 bases from J, the junction kept 11 bases outside the gene matches. This CDR3 is 13 amino acids long. The germline CDR1 and CDR2 sequences are MDHEN and SYDVKM. The CDR3 DNA is TGTGCCAGTACTTGGGGAGGGTATAGTGAGCAGTTCTTC. This sequence encodes CASTWGGYSEQFF.

This clonotype was counted many times. This sequence joins TRBV5-1 and TRBJ2-5; possible D gene TRBD1, 5 bases. CDR1 SGHRS and CDR2 YFSETQ come from the germline V gene. CDR3 length equals 13 residues. Deletions cut 3 bases from V and 4 bases from J, with 10 bases between. The DNA for the CDR3 is TGCGCCAGCAGCTCCCTGGACACAGAGACCCAGTACTTC. Its translation: CASSSLDTETQYF.

This clonotype was counted at least ten times. The rearrangement links TRBV20-1 to TRBJ2-1, with D possibly TRBD2 on 7 matching bases. CDR3 length equals 16 residues. The V end was cut by 3 bases, the J end by 2 bases, with 17 bases between. Germline lookup yields CDR1 DFQATT and CDR2 SNEGSKA (reference sequence). CDR3 DNA sequence: TGCAGTGCTAGGGGGTACGGGGGGCTCACCTACAATGAGCAGTTCTTC. This gives the protein CSARGYGGLTYNEQFF.

The chain couples TRBV3-1 to TRBJ2-3, with D maybe TRBD2 (5 bases). V lost 8 bases and J lost 3, with 18 bases in between. The CDR3 totals 15 residues. Germline V lookup: CDR1 LGHDT, CDR2 YNNKEL (reference sequence). The CDR3 sequence: CASDGAALMTDTQYF. In DNA form, the CDR3 reads TGTGCCAGCGACGGAGCGGCCCTAATGACAGATACGCAGTATTTT.

Many counts were recorded for this clonotype. The genes are TRBV7-9 and TRBJ2-5; possibly TRBD2 for D (6 bases). The V gene's germline CDR1 is SEHNR and CDR2 FQNEAQ (reference sequence). V dropped 1 base and J dropped 5 bases, with 14 bases sitting between them. The CDR3 totals 15 residues. CDR3 bases: TGTGCCAGCAGCTTAGGGGGACTGCCCGGGGAGACCCAGTACTTC. Translation: CASSLGGLPGETQYF.

This clonotype has ten or more counts. An end of the junction differs from the germline gene, which may be a read error. This chain joins TRBV12-3 or TRBV12-4 and TRBJ1-5; D gene unclear. This CDR3 has 12 amino acids. The CDR3 bases are TGTGCCAGCAGCCCGGTGAGCCGGACCCAGAATTTT. It translates to CASSPVSRTQNF.

This clonotype has a count of ten or more. This sequence joins TRBV5-5 and TRBJ2-6; D unresolved. The V gene lost 2 bases and the J gene lost 2 bases, with 8 bases spanning the gap. This CDR3 contains 15 residues. Germline assignment: CDR1 SGHKS and CDR2 YYEKEE (reference sequence). For the CDR3, the DNA is TGTGCCAGCAGCTTTTCGGATGCTGGGGCCAACGTCCTGACTTTC. This gives the protein CASSFSDAGANVLTF.

The table lists this clonotype with many counts. The chain uses TRBV20-1 and TRBJ2-7; possible D gene TRBD2, 5 bases. V was trimmed by 0 bases and J by 4 bases, leaving 7 bases between them. Germline V CDR1 and CDR2: DFQATT, SNEGSKA (reference sequence). The CDR3 runs to 12 residues. In nucleotides, the CDR3 is TGCAGTGCTAGAGACCGGGAATACGAGCAGTACTTC. Translation: CSARDREYEQYF.

The sample holds many counts of this clonotype. V is TRBV10-3 and J is TRBJ2-3; 9 positions match TRBD1. The CDR3 has 15 amino acids. V dropped 8 bases and J dropped 2; count of bases not matched to a gene: 8. CDR1 and CDR2 (germline): ENHRY, SYGVKD. The CDR3 region is CAIHPGQGTTDTQYF. For the CDR3, the DNA is TGTGCCATCCACCCGGGACAGGGAACCACAGATACGCAGTATTTT.

Many counts were recorded for this clonotype. J is TRBJ2-3 and V is TRBV5-1; D possibly corresponds to TRBD2 (6 bases). The CDR3 extends over 14 amino acids. Germline V gene data show CDR1 as SGHRS and CDR2 as YFSETQ. The V end lost 3 bases, the J end lost 0 bases, and 8 bases lay between the germline ends. The CDR3 DNA is TGCGCCAGCAGCTCCGGGGGTAGCACAGATACGCAGTATTTT. This sequence encodes CASSSGGSTDTQYF.

With regard to this clonotype: This may stem from a read error, because a much larger clone lies one nucleotide away. The chain couples TRBV20-1 to TRBJ2-2, with 8 bases lining up with TRBD2. The CDR3 spans 14 residues. The germline V gene has CDR1 DFQATT and CDR2 SNEGSKA (reference sequence). V gave up 1 base and J gave up 4 bases; unmatched junction bases: 2. CDR3 residues: CSARGGTSTGELFF. CDR3 sequence (DNA): TGCAGTGCTAGAGGTGGGACTAGCACCGGGGAGCTGTTTTTT.

There are many counts of this clonotype. The chain carries TRBV7-9 and TRBJ2-5, with 12 bases matching TRBD1. The length of the CDR3 is 16 residues. The junction had 5 bases not matched to a gene; V was cut back by 2 bases and J by 4 bases. Germline assignment: CDR1 SEHNR and CDR2 FQNEAQ (reference sequence). The CDR3: CASSLLGQGARETQYF. The CDR3 nucleotides are TGTGCCAGCAGCTTACTGGGACAGGGGGCGCGAGAGACCCAGTACTTC.

This clonotype has at least ten counts. Germline is not matched at one junction end, which may reflect a read error. The gene calls are TRBV20-1 and TRBJ1-6; 8 nucleotides align to TRBD1. CDR1 is DFQATT and CDR2 is SNEGSKA in the germline V gene (reference sequence). The CDR3 extends over 13 amino acids. DNA of the CDR3: TGCAGTGTCCAGGGGGCGAGGAATTCACCCCTCAACTTT. This gives the protein CSVQGARNSPLNF.

At least ten counts were recorded for this clonotype. The chain is built from TRBV5-1 and TRBJ2-7, with D tentatively TRBD1 (6 bases). The CDR3 sequence is 14 residues long. V shed 4 bases and J shed 4 bases, with 15 bases lying between them. Looked up from germline, CDR1 is SGHRS and CDR2 is YFSETQ. The CDR3 protein is CASSPYRASYEQYF. The CDR3 region has the DNA TGCGCCAGCAGCCCGTACAGGGCTTCATACGAGCAGTACTTC.

This clonotype was detected many times. The chain is built from TRBV5-1 and TRBJ1-1, with a weak D call TRBD1 (5 bases). This CDR3 is 13 amino acids long. The V gene lost 1 base and the J gene lost 5 bases, with 9 bases spanning the gap. CDR1 is SGHRS, CDR2 YFSETQ, per germline. The CDR3 nucleotides are TGCGCCAGCAGCTTGACCAGGGAAACTGAAGCTTTCTTT. As protein: CASSLTRETEAFF. Full variable domain (outside the CDR3, taken from reference TRBV5-1 and TRBJ1-1): KAGVTQTPRYLIKTRGQQVTLSCSPISGHRSVSWYQQTPGQGLQFLFEYFSETQRNKGNFPGRFSGRQFSNSRSEMNVSTLELGDSALYLCASSLTRETEAFFGQGTRLTVV.

This clonotype was found many times. The chain carries TRBV3-1 and TRBJ1-5; 8 bases map to TRBD1. Germline V lookup: CDR1 LGHDT, CDR2 YNNKEL (reference sequence). V lost 4 bases and J lost 2; bases outside the gene matches: 1. The CDR3 is 14 residues long. Written as DNA, the CDR3 is TGTGCCAGCAGCCCGACAGGGGGCAATCAGCCCCAGCATTTT. This translates into CASSPTGGNQPQHF. The full variable domain, in which reference TRBV3-1 and TRBJ1-5 provide the parts outside the CDR3, is DTAVSQTPKYLVTQMGNDKSIKCEQNLGHDTMYWYKQDSKKFLKIMFSYNNKELIINETVPNRFSPKSPDKAHLNLHINSLELGDSAVYFCASSPTGGNQPQHFGDGTRLSIL.